This T cell receptor (beta chain) appears in the sequencing data of a study of response to subunit inactivated influenza vaccine. In its sample, this clonotype was seen many times. What it binds is unknown. Points from the study as a whole: T cells newly recruited by each seasonal influenza vaccination are few, the authors suggested.

The ends lost 4 bases at V and 2 bases at J; junction bases unmatched: 4. CDR1 is SEHNR and CDR2 is FQNEAQ in the germline V gene (reference sequence). The CDR3 totals 15 residues. TCRdb used MiXCR to reprocess the RT-PCR reads, holding one entry per CDR3 protein. The table has a few hundred thousand distinct CDR3 sequences, approximately 12% seen once. The sample in question was non-naive T cells sorted from PBMCs, obtained around 14 days before vaccination. This sequence originates from a man between 50 and 59 years old who received an inactivated influenza vaccine. The chain couples TRBV7-9 to TRBJ2-3; 9 bases fit TRBD1. The CDR3 protein is CASSYGQGNTDTQYF. DNA for the CDR3: TGTGCCAGCAGCTACGGACAGGGGAACACAGATACGCAGTATTTT.